This passage covers 27 T cell receptor beta chains from one sample sequenced in a study of T-cell memory formation after mild COVID-19 (dated by TCRdb to 2020 to 2022). Library prep was done by 5' RACE. These reads were obtained on an Illumina NovaSeq 6000. Using fastp trimming at Q25 and MiXCR clonotype assembly, TCRdb reanalyzed the public sequencing data and kept in-frame beta chains. CDR3 protein duplicates are merged, each entry listing the most common genes and DNA. This sample lists a few hundred thousand distinct CDR3 sequences; approximately 27% were detected once. In total, the top ten clones hold approximately 12% of the sample. The sequenced sample consisted of PBMCs or a T cell subset sorted from them (not recorded which). These receptor sequences come from an adult woman who had mild COVID-19 (a few samples of this study predate the infection). The sample titles of this study are shuffled in the database, so cell type and time point are left out; the donor was told from shared clones.

V usage is TRBV12-3 or TRBV12-4 and J usage is TRBJ2-3, with 10 bases identical to TRBD2. CDR3 size: 17 residues. V lost 8 bases, J lost 2 bases, and 13 bases stayed unmatched. The CDR3 bases are TGTGCCAGCGGCAACTTCGGACTAGCGGCTTTCACAGATACGCAGTATTTT. Translating it yields CASGNFGLAAFTDTQYF.

In its sample, this clonotype was seen a few times. This rearrangement joins TRBV4-2 to TRBJ2-2, with D possibly TRBD2 on 6 matching bases. The ends were cut back, 5 bases at V and 0 bases at J, with 7 bases in the middle. The CDR3 length is 14 residues. Germline CDR1 LGHNA, CDR2 YNFKEQ. CDR3 region: CASSGGPNTGELFF. The CDR3 DNA follows: TGTGCCAGCAGCGGAGGGCCGAACACCGGGGAGCTGTTTTTT.

This clonotype showed up just a few times. The gene calls are TRBV7-2 and TRBJ2-3; perhaps TRBD1 as D (6 bases). V was pared by 5 bases and J by 2 bases, with 14 bases between. Germline V gene data show CDR1 as SGHTA and CDR2 as FQGNSA. The CDR3 contains 15 residues. This chain's CDR3 is CASSGPDSTTDTQYF. The CDR3 DNA sequence: TGTGCCAGCAGCGGCCCGGACAGCACCACAGATACGCAGTATTTT.

This clonotype was counted only a few times. The chain combines TRBV24-1 with TRBJ2-1; 11 bases fit TRBD2. This CDR3 spans 19 amino acids. The junction had 6 bases not matched to a gene; V was cut back by 0 bases and J by 0 bases. Germline V gene sequence: CDR1 KGHDR, CDR2 SFDVKD. DNA for the CDR3: TGTGCCACCAGTGATTTGGGGCTAGCGGGAGGAAGCTCCTACAATGAGCAGTTCTTC. It yields the protein CATSDLGLAGGSSYNEQFF.

The J gene is TRBJ1-2, the V gene TRBV2; tentatively, D is TRBD1 (5 bases). This CDR3 has 15 amino acids. V lost 4 bases to trimming and J lost 5 bases, with 17 bases between them. Germline CDR1 reads SNHLY; CDR2 reads FYNNEI. CDR3 coding DNA: TGTGCCAGCAGTGCCGCGTCGGTTGGGACTTATGGCTACACCTTC. This translates into CASSAASVGTYGYTF.

The chain links TRBV5-7 to TRBJ2-7; the D gene is possibly TRBD2 (7 bases). TRBV5-7 is labeled an ORF, and its function is uncertain. The CDR3 is 14 amino acids. Between the trimmed V and J ends, which lost 3 bases and 7 bases, there was a span of 17 bases. This CDR3 is CASSWRGGPLEQYF. DNA for the CDR3: TGTGCCAGCAGCTGGAGGGGGGGACCCCTGGAGCAGTACTTC.

The chain links TRBV6-6 to TRBJ2-1, with TRBD2 identical over 12 bases. J gave up 4 bases and V 6 bases, and 13 bases lay outside the gene matches. This CDR3 contains 18 residues. Looked up from germline, CDR1 is MNHNY and CDR2 is SVGAGI (reference sequence). This chain's CDR3 is CASRPSLAGGPNYNEQFF. CDR3 nucleotides: TGTGCCAGCAGACCCTCCCTAGCGGGGGGGCCTAATTACAATGAGCAGTTCTTC.

This clonotype was recorded a few times. The rearrangement joins TRBV6-6 to TRBJ2-7; TRBD2 aligns across 8 bases. Trimming cost V 0 bases and J 2 bases; bases outside gene matches: 6. This CDR3 has 16 amino acids. CDR1 is MNHNY and CDR2 is SVGAGI in the germline V gene (reference sequence). Here the CDR3 reads CASSYSSGAQTYEQYF. The CDR3 nucleotides are TGTGCCAGCAGTTACTCTAGCGGGGCCCAAACCTACGAGCAGTACTTC.

This chain links TRBV20-1 with TRBJ1-1, with TRBD1 as a possible D gene (5 bases). CDR3 size: 14 residues. Germline V gene data show CDR1 as DFQATT and CDR2 as SNEGSKA (reference sequence). Trimming took 1 base from V and 1 from J, leaving 10 bases between them. CDR3 sequence (DNA): TGCAGTGCTAGAGTCCACAGGAGGAACACTGAAGCTTTCTTT. Translating gives CSARVHRRNTEAFF.

V and J are TRBV7-3 and TRBJ2-2; 8 bases map to TRBD1. The V gene end was trimmed by 5 bases and the J gene end by 1 base; junction bases not matched to a gene: 6. CDR3 length equals 16 residues. Germline loops: CDR1 SGHTA, CDR2 FQGTGA. CDR3 nucleotides: TGTGCCAGCAGCACGGACAGGGCCATGAACACCGGGGAGCTGTTTTTT. Translating gives CASSTDRAMNTGELFF.

This chain links TRBV19 with TRBJ2-5; D not certain. CDR1 is LNHDA and CDR2 is SQIVND in the germline V gene (reference sequence). Trimming shortened V by 5 bases and J by 2 bases, and 15 bases separated the two germline ends. This CDR3 comprises 15 residues. This chain's CDR3 is CASSANGPEQETQYF. CDR3 sequence (DNA): TGTGCCAGTAGTGCTAACGGCCCAGAGCAAGAGACCCAGTACTTC.

The chain is built from TRBV12-3 or TRBV12-4 and TRBJ2-2, with 11 nucleotides matching TRBD1. This CDR3 is built from 16 residues. V shed 5 bases and J 4 bases; nucleotides not matched to a gene: 6. CDR3 loop: CASSPDRGRVTGELFF. In nucleotides, the CDR3 is TGTGCCAGCAGTCCGGACAGGGGGCGGGTCACCGGGGAGCTGTTTTTT.

This clonotype was seen a handful of times. J is TRBJ1-2 and V is TRBV11-2; the D is unclear. The CDR3 spans 13 residues. The V end was cut by 1 base, the J end by 6 bases, with 9 bases between. In germline, CDR1 is SGHAT, CDR2 FQNNGV. The CDR3: CASSLVGFNGYTF. The DNA of the CDR3 is TGTGCCAGCAGCTTAGTAGGGTTCAATGGCTACACCTTC.

The rearrangement links TRBV6-5 to TRBJ2-5, with D maybe TRBD2 (6 bases). The CDR3 consists of 12 residues. The germline gives CDR1 MNHEY, CDR2 SVGAGI. Trimming stripped 10 bases from V and 7 bases from J, with 16 bases between. CDR3 nucleotides: TGTGCCACCCGACCTCGGAGGGGGACCCAGTACTTC. Encoded protein: CATRPRRGTQYF.

This clonotype was seen a few times. The V and J genes are TRBV6-5 and TRBJ1-2, with D unresolved. The CDR3 loop spans 14 amino acids. CDR1 and CDR2 (germline): MNHEY, SVGAGI. The V gene lost 2 bases and the J gene lost 3 bases, with 10 bases spanning the gap. CDR3 DNA sequence: TGTGCCAGCAGTTACGACCATTCCGACTATGGCTACACCTTC. This encodes CASSYDHSDYGYTF.

This clonotype occurred a few times. J is TRBJ1-1 and V is TRBV27; the D is unclear. Deletions cut 4 bases from V and 0 bases from J, with 15 bases between. The germline V gene encodes CDR1 MNHEY and CDR2 SMNVEV (reference sequence). This CDR3 comprises 16 residues. In DNA, the CDR3 is TGTGCCAGCAGTTCTACTGGAGATACCTTGAACACTGAAGCTTTCTTT. Protein: CASSSTGDTLNTEAFF.

The sample holds a few counts of this clonotype. The genes are TRBV6-6 and TRBJ1-1, with D unclear. Trimming took 2 bases from V and 6 from J, leaving 10 bases between them. Germline CDR1 MNHNY, CDR2 SVGAGI (reference sequence). The CDR3 has 13 amino acids. As DNA, the CDR3 is TGTGCCAGCAGTTACCGAGCCACCTCTGAAGCTTTCTTT. It encodes CASSYRATSEAFF.

This clonotype was seen many times. Here the CDR3 reads CASSPGLAAYEQYF. CDR3 sequence (DNA): TGTGCCAGTAGTCCGGGACTAGCGGCCTACGAGCAGTACTTC. J is TRBJ2-7 and V is TRBV19; 11 bases are shared with TRBD2. J lost 2 bases, V lost 5 bases, and 2 bases had no gene match. The germline gives CDR1 LNHDA, CDR2 SQIVND (reference sequence). This CDR3 has 14 residues.

J is TRBJ2-7 and V is TRBV6-1; 8 bases are shared with TRBD1. Losses at the gene ends were 6 bases for V and 6 bases for J; bases not matched to a gene: 13. Germline CDR1 MNHNS, CDR2 SASEGT. This CDR3 has 15 residues. CDR3 in amino acids: CASRAVQGVRSEQYF. Here the CDR3 DNA reads TGTGCCAGCAGAGCCGTACAGGGGGTTCGAAGCGAGCAGTACTTC.

J is TRBJ1-1 and V is TRBV6-5; 8 nucleotides agree with TRBD1. Germline V gene lookup returns CDR1 MNHEY and CDR2 SVGAGI. The trim removed 3 bases at V and 3 bases at J, leaving 3 bases unmatched. This CDR3 has 14 amino acids. The CDR3 DNA follows: TGTGCCAGCAGTTATGGACAGGGCGACACTGAAGCTTTCTTT. Translated: CASSYGQGDTEAFF.

Only a few counts were recorded for this clonotype. The V gene is TRBV6-1, the J gene TRBJ2-2, with TRBD1 identical over 9 bases. J lost 1 base, V lost 6 bases, and 0 bases had no gene match. This CDR3 is built from 14 residues. The germline V gene encodes CDR1 MNHNS and CDR2 SASEGT. As DNA, the CDR3 is TGTGCCAGCAGGGGACAGGGGAACACCGGGGAGCTGTTTTTT. Its protein is CASRGQGNTGELFF.

The V call is TRBV29-1, the J call TRBJ2-3; 15 bases map to TRBD2. The junction had 7 bases not matched to a gene; V was cut back by 5 bases and J by 4 bases. This CDR3 has 16 amino acids. Per the germline V gene, CDR1 is SQVTM and CDR2 is ANQGSEA. In nucleotides, the CDR3 is TGCAGCGTTTCTCCGGGACTAGCGGGAGGTTCAGATACGCAGTATTTT. Translating gives CSVSPGLAGGSDTQYF.

V and J are TRBV12-3 or TRBV12-4 and TRBJ1-5; D remains unclear. This CDR3 spans 12 amino acids. The V end was cut by 7 bases, the J end by 2 bases, with 6 bases between. Here the CDR3 DNA reads TGTGCCAGCACCATGGGCAATCAGCCCCAGCATTTT. Its protein is CASTMGNQPQHF.

V is TRBV30 and J is TRBJ2-2, with D perhaps given as TRBD1 or TRBD2 (5 bases each). The CDR3 covers 14 residues. V was trimmed by 7 bases and J by 0 bases, leaving 12 bases between them. Germline V gives CDR1 GTSNPN, CDR2 SVGIG (reference sequence). The CDR3, as DNA: TGTGCCTCTTTTCCGGGACCGAACACCGGGGAGCTGTTTTTT. Residues: CASFPGPNTGELFF.

The rearrangement joins TRBV5-4 to TRBJ2-3, with D possibly matching TRBD2 (6 bases). Germline CDR1 SGHNT, CDR2 YYREEE (reference sequence). Deletions cut 9 bases from V and 2 bases from J, with 19 bases between. CDR3 length equals 15 residues. CDR3 nucleotides: TGTGCCACAGGGCAGGAGGGTTATTCCACAGATACGCAGTATTTT. Amino acids: CATGQEGYSTDTQYF.

This clonotype was detected a few times. The V call is TRBV7-2, the J call TRBJ2-3; D remains unclear. CDR1 is SGHTA, CDR2 FQGNSA, per germline. This CDR3 is built from 14 residues. Trimming shortened V by 6 bases and J by 0 bases, and 10 bases separated the two germline ends. The CDR3, as DNA: TGTGCCAGCAGGCATCTCAAAAGCACAGATACGCAGTATTTT. Encoded protein: CASRHLKSTDTQYF.

The V gene is TRBV5-1, the J gene TRBJ1-2; perhaps TRBD1 as D (5 bases). Trimming shortened V by 6 bases and J by 2 bases, and 17 bases separated the two germline ends. Germline V CDR1 and CDR2: SGHRS, YFSETQ. The CDR3 has 15 residues. The CDR3 DNA reads TGCGCCAGCACCCCTGGGTCGGGACGGAACTATGGCTACACCTTC. This codes for CASTPGSGRNYGYTF. Combining the CDR3 with reference TRBV5-1 and TRBJ1-2 gives the whole variable domain KAGVTQTPRYLIKTRGQQVTLSCSPISGHRSVSWYQQTPGQGLQFLFEYFSETQRNKGNFPGRFSGRQFSNSRSEMNVSTLELGDSALYLCASTPGSGRNYGYTFGSGTRLTVV.